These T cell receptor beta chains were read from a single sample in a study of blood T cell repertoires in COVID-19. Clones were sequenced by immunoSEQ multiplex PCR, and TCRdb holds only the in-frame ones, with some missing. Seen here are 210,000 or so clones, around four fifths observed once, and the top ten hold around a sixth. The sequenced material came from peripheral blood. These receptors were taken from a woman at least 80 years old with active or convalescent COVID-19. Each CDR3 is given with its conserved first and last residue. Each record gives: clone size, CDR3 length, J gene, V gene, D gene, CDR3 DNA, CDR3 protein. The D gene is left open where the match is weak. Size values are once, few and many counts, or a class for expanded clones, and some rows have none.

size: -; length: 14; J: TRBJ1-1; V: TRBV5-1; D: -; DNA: TGCGCCAGCAGCTTGGGAGGCAGTTGGGCTGAAGCTTTCTTT; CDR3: CASSLGGSWAEAFF
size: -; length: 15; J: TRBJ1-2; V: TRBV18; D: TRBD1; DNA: TGTGCCAGCTCATCCTCACAGGGGGGGAACTATGGCTACACCTTC; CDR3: CASSSSQGGNYGYTF
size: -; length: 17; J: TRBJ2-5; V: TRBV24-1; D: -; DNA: TGTGCCACCAGTGACCCTACAGCAAAGGGGTACCAAGAGACCCAGTACTTC; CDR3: CATSDPTAKGYQETQYF
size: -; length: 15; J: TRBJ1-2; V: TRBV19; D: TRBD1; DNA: TGTGCCAGTAGTTCGCGGACAGGGGGGGGATATGGCTACACCTTC; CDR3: CASSSRTGGGYGYTF
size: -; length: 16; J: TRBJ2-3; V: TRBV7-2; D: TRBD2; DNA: TGTGCCAGCAGCTCAACGGGACTAGCGGGAGCAGATACGCAGTATTTT; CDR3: CASSSTGLAGADTQYF
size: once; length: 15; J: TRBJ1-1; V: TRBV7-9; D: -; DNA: TGTGCCAGCAGCTTATGGGGGGGAGGAAACACTGAAGCTTTCTTT; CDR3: CASSLWGGGNTEAFF
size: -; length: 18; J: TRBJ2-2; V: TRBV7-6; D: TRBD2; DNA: TGTGCCAGCAGCTTAGGCCCTAGCGGGAGTATTAAATCCGGGGAGCTGTTTTTT; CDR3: CASSLGPSGSIKSGELFF
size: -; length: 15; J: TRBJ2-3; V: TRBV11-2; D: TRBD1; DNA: TGTGCCAGCACCCCCTCGAGGGGGCTGGTAGATACGCAGTATTTT; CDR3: CASTPSRGLVDTQYF
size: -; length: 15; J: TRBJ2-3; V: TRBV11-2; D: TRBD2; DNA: TGTGCCAGCAGCGCCCTTAGCGGGGCCACAGATACGCAGTATTTT; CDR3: CASSALSGATDTQYF
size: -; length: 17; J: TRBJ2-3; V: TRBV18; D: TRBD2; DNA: TGTGCCAGCTCACCGGACCGGAGTCTAGCGGGGGCAGATACGCAGTATTTT; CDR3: CASSPDRSLAGADTQYF
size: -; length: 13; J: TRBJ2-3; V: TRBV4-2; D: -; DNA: TGTGCCAGCAGCCGGGACTTCACAGATACGCAGTATTTT; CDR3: CASSRDFTDTQYF
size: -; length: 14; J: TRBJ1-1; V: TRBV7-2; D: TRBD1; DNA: TGTGCCAGCAGCCCGTCCCGGGACAGGTTTGAAGCTTTCTTT; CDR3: CASSPSRDRFEAFF
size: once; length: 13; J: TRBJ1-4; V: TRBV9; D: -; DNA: TGTGCCAGCAGCCCCCAGACCAGGGAAAAACTGTTTTTT; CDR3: CASSPQTREKLFF
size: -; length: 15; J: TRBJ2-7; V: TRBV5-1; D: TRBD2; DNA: TGCGCCAGCACCCGGACGGGCGGGAGGATGGGAGAGCAGTACTTC; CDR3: CASTRTGGRMGEQYF
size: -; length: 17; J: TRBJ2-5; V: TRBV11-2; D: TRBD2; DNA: TGTGCCAGCAGCTTGGGACTAGCGAGTAACATCCAAGAGACCCAGTACTTC; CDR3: CASSLGLASNIQETQYF
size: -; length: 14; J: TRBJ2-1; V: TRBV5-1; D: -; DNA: TGCGCCAGCAGCGTCGACAGCTCCTACAATGAGCAGTTCTTC; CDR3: CASSVDSSYNEQFF
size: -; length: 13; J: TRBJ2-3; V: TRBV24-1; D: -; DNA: TGTGCCACCAGTTCTCCCGGCACAGATACGCAGTATTTT; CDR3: CATSSPGTDTQYF
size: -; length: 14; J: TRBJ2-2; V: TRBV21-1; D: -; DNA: TGTGCCACCAAGGGGCGCCCGGGCACCGGGGAGCTGTTTTTT; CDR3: CATKGRPGTGELFF